This TCR beta chain comes out of a study of beta chain features in type 1 diabetes. Broader study findings: Short templates might get an advantage during PCR, and this would be equal in patients and controls. There was a moderate but significant shortening of TCRB CDR3s in all four CD4+ subsets of Type 1 diabetes patients.

Remarks on this clone: Antigen: not known.

CDR3 length equals 16 residues. With V trimmed by 0 bases and J by 0 bases, 1 base remained unmatched. Germline V CDR1 and CDR2: SGHRS, YFSETQ. Reverse transcription of all isolated RNA meant that expressed TCRB transcripts were sequenced. Naive, central memory and regulatory T cell samples came to a mean of roughly 4 million reads. TCRdb's copy holds only in-frame clones and misses some; the assay was immunoSEQ multiplex PCR. The data contain roughly 610,000 clones, around a sixth of them singletons. The rearrangement links TRBV5-1 to TRBJ2-2; 8 nucleotides match TRBD1. The sample comprised naive CD4+ T cells from blood. The source of this sequence is a man between 18 and 29 years old in good health. CDR3 DNA: TGCGCCAGCAGCTTGGGCAGGGGGCCGAACACCGGGGAGCTGTTTTTT. Its protein product is CASSLGRGPNTGELFF.